This T cell receptor beta chain was observed in a study of OX40 agonist ivuxolimab in advanced cancers. Whole-study context: Patients received intravenous ivuxolimab every 2 weeks at 0.01 to 10 mg/kg. Age averaged about 66 years (range roughly 23 to 79), and more than 80% were male.

Enrollment shut out patients with autoimmune disease history or systemic immunosuppression. Repertoires were generated with immunoSEQ multiplex PCR, while TCRdb's copy carries only in-frame clones and drops some. The sample includes 50,000 to 75,000 clones, just over 90% seen only once; the top ten take roughly a sixth. The V gene's germline CDR1 is MNHEY and CDR2 SMNVEV (reference sequence). The CDR3 loop spans 13 amino acids. As to this clone: Its antigen is still unknown. A read error may produce the germline difference seen at one junction end. Additional DNA sequences in this sample encode the identical CDR3.

Study results and limitations: Some of the lowest clonal expansion was seen in partial responders at 0.1-3.0 mg/kg.

The V gene is TRBV27, the J gene TRBJ1-2, with D uncertain. The sample consisted of CD4+ or CD8+ T cells sorted from blood, taken in a trial of the OX40 agonist ivuxolimab. The TCR sequence derives from an adult with an advanced solid tumor such as melanoma, head and neck, liver or kidney cancer. CDR3 loop: CASSMASGYGYTF. The CDR3 region has the DNA TGTGCCAGCAGTATGGCAAGCGGCTATGGCTACACCTTT.